This T cell receptor (beta chain) was identified during a study of CD8+CD57+ T cells in acquired aplastic anemia. Patients selected for sequencing had displayed CD8+CD57+ cell expansion by flow cytometry. The diagnosis in all patients was severe acquired aplastic anemia. This clonotype was observed at least ten times. Genomic DNA, serving as template, underwent TCR beta VDJ and CDR3 profiling. One entry per CDR3 protein, called by TCRdb with MiXCR from the reads. The data hold approximately 150,000 distinct CDR3 sequences, with roughly half observed a single time. This sequence originates from a human donor with aplastic anemia. Material: sorted CD4+, CD8+, or CD8+CD57+ T cells (not recorded which) from PBMCs.

CDR3 nucleotides: TGTGCCAGCCGGGGACAGTGGTCCTCTGGGGCCAACGTCCTGACTTTC. Its protein product is CASRGQWSSGANVLTF. The chain uses TRBV6-2 or TRBV6-3 and TRBJ2-6; 7 nucleotides line up with TRBD1. This CDR3 spans 16 amino acids. Germline lookup yields CDR1 MNHEY and CDR2 SVGEGT. V was pared by 8 bases and J by 0 bases, with 7 bases of the junction left unmatched.